The present T cell receptor beta chain was sequenced within a study of blood T cell repertoires in COVID-19. The overall study: Sample material is recorded as cDNA or gDNA derived from T cells, B-cell-depleted T cells, or PBMCs.

In the authors' methods: Scientists estimated how many nucleated cells there were by amplifying reference gene primers. Profiled with immunoSEQ multiplex PCR; TCRdb holds only in-frame clones, not every one. That table gives V, J and clone size, and the DNA gave D and trimming. Among over 35,000 clones listed, 75% to 85% were seen once. A few counts support this clone. CDR1 and CDR2 (germline): SGHRS, YFSETQ. This CDR3 is 13 amino acids long. The V gene end was trimmed by 4 bases and the J gene end by 4 bases; junction bases not matched to a gene: 4. The J gene is TRBJ1-2, the V gene TRBV5-1, with 7 bases aligning to TRBD1. This receptor was taken from a human donor in a cohort sampled during active COVID-19. The sequencing input was peripheral blood. CDR3 protein: CASSPGQSYGYTF. In DNA form, the CDR3 reads TGCGCCAGCAGCCCGGGACAGAGCTATGGCTACACCTTC.